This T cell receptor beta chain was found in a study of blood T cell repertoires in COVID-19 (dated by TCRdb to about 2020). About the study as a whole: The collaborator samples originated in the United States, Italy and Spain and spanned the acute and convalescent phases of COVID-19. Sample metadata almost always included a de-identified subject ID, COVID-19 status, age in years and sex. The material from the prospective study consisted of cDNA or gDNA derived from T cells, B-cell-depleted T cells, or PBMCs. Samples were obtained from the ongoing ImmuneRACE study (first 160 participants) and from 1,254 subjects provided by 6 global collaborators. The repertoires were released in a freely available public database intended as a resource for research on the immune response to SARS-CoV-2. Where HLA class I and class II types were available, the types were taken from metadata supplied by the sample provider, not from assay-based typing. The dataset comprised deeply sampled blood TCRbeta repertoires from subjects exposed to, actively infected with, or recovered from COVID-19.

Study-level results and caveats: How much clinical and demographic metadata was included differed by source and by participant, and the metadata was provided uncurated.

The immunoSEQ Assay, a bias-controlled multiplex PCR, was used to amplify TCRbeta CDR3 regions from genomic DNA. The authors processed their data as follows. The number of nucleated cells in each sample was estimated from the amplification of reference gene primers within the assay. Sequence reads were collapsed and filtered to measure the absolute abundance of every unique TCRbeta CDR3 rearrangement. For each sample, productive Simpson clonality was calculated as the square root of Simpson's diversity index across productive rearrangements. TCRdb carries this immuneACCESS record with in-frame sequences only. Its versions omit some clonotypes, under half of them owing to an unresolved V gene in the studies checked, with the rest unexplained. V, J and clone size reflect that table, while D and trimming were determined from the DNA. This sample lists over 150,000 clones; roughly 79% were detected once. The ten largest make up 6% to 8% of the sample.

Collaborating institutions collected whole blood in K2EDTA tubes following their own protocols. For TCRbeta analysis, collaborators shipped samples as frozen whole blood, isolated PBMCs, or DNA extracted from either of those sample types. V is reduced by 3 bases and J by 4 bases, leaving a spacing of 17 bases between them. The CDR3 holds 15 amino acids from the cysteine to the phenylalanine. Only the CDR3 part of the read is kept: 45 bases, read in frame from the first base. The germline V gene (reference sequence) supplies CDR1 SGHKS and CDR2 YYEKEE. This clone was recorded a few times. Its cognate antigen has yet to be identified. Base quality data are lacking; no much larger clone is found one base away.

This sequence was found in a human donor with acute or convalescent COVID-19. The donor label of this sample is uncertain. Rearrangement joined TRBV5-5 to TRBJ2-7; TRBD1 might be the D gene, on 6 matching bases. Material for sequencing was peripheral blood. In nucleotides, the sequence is TGTGCCAGCAGCTGGCACTGGGGGCCGTCTTACGAGCAGTACTTC. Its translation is CASSWHWGPSYEQYF.